These 14 T cell receptor beta chains originate from one sample sequenced in a study of patients and donors after allogeneic stem cell transplantation. TCRdb analysed the RT-PCR reads with MiXCR anew, one entry per CDR3 protein. The sample shows roughly 960,000 distinct CDR3 sequences, 15% to 20% of them seen only once. The source material was blood, either unsorted or a sorted T cell fraction (not recorded which). These receptors were taken from a human donor who was either an allogeneic HSCT recipient or a stem cell or donor lymphocyte infusion donor (not recorded which). It is not recorded whose cells these are; they may come from a transplant donor.

V gene TRBV5-1 combines with J gene TRBJ2-6; D is unclear. CDR3 size: 15 residues. V was trimmed by 2 bases and J by 0 bases, leaving 6 bases between them. CDR1 is SGHRS, CDR2 YFSETQ, per germline. The CDR3 here is CASSFSISGANVLTF. CDR3 in DNA: TGCGCCAGCAGCTTCTCGATCTCTGGGGCCAACGTCCTGACTTTC.

Only a few counts were recorded for this clonotype. This chain links TRBV5-5 with TRBJ1-2; TRBD1 matches 7 bases. With 5 bases clipped from V and 7 bases from J, the junction kept 14 bases outside the gene matches. The CDR3 is 15 amino acids. Germline V gene sequence: CDR1 SGHKS, CDR2 YYEKEE (reference sequence). CDR3 protein: CASRSLEGASAGYTF. CDR3 DNA: TGTGCCAGCAGGTCCCTAGAGGGGGCGTCTGCTGGCTACACCTTC.

The chain combines TRBV30 with TRBJ2-7; 10 bases align to TRBD1. Germline-derived CDR1 and CDR2 are GTSNPN and SVGIG (reference sequence). CDR3 length equals 14 residues. V lost 1 base to trimming and J lost 4 bases; unmatched junction nucleotides: 4. The CDR3 nucleotides read TGTGCCTGGAGTGCCGGGGACAGGGGTTACGAGCAGTACTTC. Protein product: CAWSAGDRGYEQYF.

This clonotype occurred a few times. The chain carries TRBV10-3 and TRBJ2-3; perhaps TRBD2 as D (5 bases). This CDR3 contains 17 residues. Germline assignment: CDR1 ENHRY and CDR2 SYGVKD. The germline V and J ends were trimmed by 8 bases and 0 bases, with 21 bases remaining between them. CDR3 protein: CAIGFMAGGFSTDTQYF. DNA of the CDR3: TGTGCCATCGGATTCATGGCGGGCGGTTTTAGCACAGATACGCAGTATTTT.

V gene TRBV12-3 or TRBV12-4 combines with J gene TRBJ1-1; D possibly corresponds to TRBD1 (6 bases). The CDR3 totals 12 residues. V gave up 5 bases and J gave up 10 bases, with 14 bases separating them. The CDR3 spells CASSAAGTRAFF. The CDR3 DNA sequence: TGTGCCAGCAGTGCCGCCGGGACAAGAGCTTTCTTT.

The rearrangement links TRBV20-1 to TRBJ2-5; tentatively, D is TRBD1 (5 bases). Germline lookup yields CDR1 DFQATT and CDR2 SNEGSKA (reference sequence). This CDR3 contains 14 residues. Between the trimmed V and J ends, which lost 3 bases and 4 bases, there was a span of 15 bases. The CDR3 region is CSASIGAQIETQYF. DNA of the CDR3: TGCAGTGCTAGTATTGGGGCCCAAATAGAGACCCAGTACTTC.

The chain uses TRBV7-6 and TRBJ2-1, with 8 nucleotides matching TRBD2. CDR1 and CDR2 (germline): SGHVS, FNYEAQ. After removal of 2 bases from V and 5 bases from J, the junction contained 5 bases not matched to a gene. This CDR3 contains 15 residues. CDR3 residues: CASSLSGSPNNEQFF. As DNA, the CDR3 is TGTGCCAGCAGCTTAAGCGGGAGCCCTAACAATGAGCAGTTCTTC.

This clonotype was found once. V usage is TRBV27 and J usage is TRBJ2-7; D assignment may be TRBD1 or TRBD2 (6 bases each). V shed 1 base and J shed 2 bases, with 12 bases lying between them. The CDR3 has 15 residues. Germline CDR1 and CDR2: MNHEY and SMNVEV (reference sequence). The CDR3 DNA is TGTGCCAGCAGTTTATGGGCAGGGGAGGCCTACGAGCAGTACTTC. Its protein product is CASSLWAGEAYEQYF.

This clonotype was recorded a few times. V is TRBV6-1 and J is TRBJ1-2; D might be TRBD1 (5 bases). Germline V gene sequence: CDR1 MNHNS, CDR2 SASEGT. The CDR3 covers 14 residues. Trimming took off 6 bases at V and 10 bases at J, with 21 bases between the two ends. The CDR3 region has the DNA TGTGCCAGCAGGGGTTTCGCCGGGACGCCTGACTACACCTTC. Translating it yields CASRGFAGTPDYTF.

This clonotype was observed a handful of times. The chain uses TRBV20-1 and TRBJ2-7; D gene ambiguous. This CDR3 contains 15 residues. V lost 3 bases, J lost 0 bases, and 15 bases lay in between. Germline V gene lookup returns CDR1 DFQATT and CDR2 SNEGSKA (reference sequence). CDR3 in DNA: TGCAGTGCTAGGTTCGGTAAGCATGGCTCCTACGAGCAGTACTTC. Translation: CSARFGKHGSYEQYF.

V is TRBV9 and J is TRBJ1-3; D remains ambiguous. In germline, CDR1 is SGDLS, CDR2 YYNGEE. The V end was cut by 0 bases, the J end by 3 bases, with 10 bases between. The CDR3 contains 15 residues. The CDR3 bases are TGTGCCAGCAGCGTAGGCGGGCAGAGTGGAAACACCATATATTTT. Its translation is CASSVGGQSGNTIYF.

This clonotype turned up a few times. The rearrangement links TRBV20-1 to TRBJ2-7, with 7 bases identical to TRBD1. The CDR3 is 13 amino acids. V shed 6 bases and J 3 bases; nucleotides not matched to a gene: 8. CDR1 DFQATT and CDR2 SNEGSKA come from the germline V gene (reference sequence). The CDR3 loop reads CSAVTGRVYEQYF. In DNA, the CDR3 is TGCAGTGCCGTGACAGGGCGAGTCTACGAGCAGTACTTC.

This chain joins TRBV5-1 and TRBJ2-1, with D tentatively TRBD1 or TRBD2 (5 bases each). The CDR3 extends over 16 amino acids. The germline CDR1 and CDR2 sequences are SGHRS and YFSETQ. V lost 7 bases, J lost 0 bases, and 17 bases lay in between. CDR3 bases: TGCGCCAGCGGATCGTACGGGGCGAGCTCCTACAATGAGCAGTTCTTC. Translating it yields CASGSYGASSYNEQFF.

This clonotype was picked up a small number of times. This sequence joins TRBV12-3 or TRBV12-4 and TRBJ2-7; D remains ambiguous. The CDR3 runs to 12 residues. V was clipped by 5 bases and J by 7 bases, with 12 bases between them. As DNA, the CDR3 is TGTGCCAGCAGTATAGGTCTGGGGGAGCAGTACTTC. It yields the protein CASSIGLGEQYF.